This TCR beta chain was profiled in a study of molecular identifiers for immune sequencing clone quantification. The study's findings and limits: Roughly 1 million naive cells reportedly did not prevent detection of spiked Jurkat TCR RNA from one cell.

CDR3 length: 14 residues. Trimming removed 4 bases from V and 4 bases from J; junction bases left unmatched: 7. CDR1 is SQVTM, CDR2 ANQGSEA, per germline. The sample holds many counts of this clonotype. Its antigen is unidentified. Library preparation followed earlier protocols using designated TCR primers. TCRdb re-called the PCR reads through MiXCR, storing one row per CDR3 protein. This table holds approximately 500,000 distinct CDR3 sequences, about 20% found once. A CD8+CD4-CCR7+CD45RA+ gate was used to sort naive CD8 T cells. The sequenced material came from naive CD8+ T cells from blood, with Jurkat cell RNA spiked in. The subset was: FACS-sorted CD8+CD4-CCR7+CD45RA+ naive T cells. This TCR came from a human donor in good health. Some libraries in this study had Jurkat cell RNA spiked in. The rearrangement links TRBV29-1 to TRBJ2-3, with 8 bases identical to TRBD1. CDR3 DNA: TGCAGCGTTGTTGCAGGGGGCGTCGCAGATACGCAGTATTTT. Its protein product is CSVVAGGVADTQYF.